The clone carrying this T cell receptor beta chain was observed once. PCR used 60 Vbeta primers and 13 Jbeta primers. TCRdb's copy holds only in-frame clones and misses some; the assay was immunoSEQ multiplex PCR. The table has 200,000 or so clones, approximately 78% seen once. The CDR3 has 12 residues. The germline gives CDR1 SGHVS, CDR2 FNYEAQ. Trimming stripped 4 bases from V and 7 bases from J, with 11 bases between. The data were obtained in a study of cytomegalovirus exposure and HLA in healthy donors. The sequence came from a male donor in good health and CMV-seronegative. The chain employs TRBV7-6 and TRBJ2-7; tentatively, D is TRBD2 (5 bases). The source material was PBMCs. CDR3: CASSSGGGEQYF. In DNA form, the CDR3 reads TGTGCCAGCAGCTCCGGAGGCGGGGAGCAGTACTTC.